This entry lists 23 T cell receptor beta chains sequenced from one sample in a study of CD8+ T cells in alopecia areata. As the sequencing template, cDNA was produced by extracting RNA and reverse transcribing it. The table came from immunoSEQ multiplex PCR; TCRdb's copy has only in-frame clones and leaves some out. This sample yields under 250,000 clones, of which about three fifths are seen a single time; around 0.44% belongs to the top ten. This specimen was CD4+ T cells sorted from blood, taken at week 0. These receptor sequences come from a human donor with alopecia areata.

In its sample, this clone was seen a few times. The chain uses TRBV29-1 and TRBJ2-1; 12 nucleotides line up with TRBD2. Trimming at V came to 7 bases and at J to 9 bases, leaving 10 bases not matched to a gene. CDR1 and CDR2 from the germline V gene are SQVTM and ANQGSEA. The CDR3 has 14 amino acids. This CDR3 reads CSARTSGAGGEQFF. CDR3 nucleotide sequence: TGCAGCGCCCGGACTAGCGGGGCGGGGGGTGAGCAGTTCTTC.

The V call is TRBV2, the J call TRBJ1-1; D is unresolved. Germline V gene data show CDR1 as SNHLY and CDR2 as FYNNEI. The CDR3 spans 13 residues. Deletions cut 4 bases from V and 6 bases from J, with 12 bases between. CDR3 nucleotides: TGTGCCAGCAGTGTTGGGGTGAGGGCTGAAGCTTTCTTT. Its translation is CASSVGVRAEAFF.

This clone was seen only a few times. The junction departs from germline at one end; a sequencing error may be responsible. V is TRBV29-1 and J is TRBJ2-1; D is possibly TRBD1 (5 bases). The CDR3 is 12 residues long. Germline V gene lookup returns CDR1 SQVTM and CDR2 ANQGSEA. This CDR3 reads CSVEGVSDEQFF. The CDR3 DNA reads as TGCAGCGTCGAAGGGGTAAGCGATGAGCAGTTCTTC.

The chain couples TRBV5-1 to TRBJ2-3; a weak D match, TRBD2 (6 bases). Trimming removed 4 bases at V and 2 bases at J, with 11 bases between. The length of the CDR3 is 14 residues. The germline V gene encodes CDR1 SGHRS and CDR2 YFSETQ. CDR3 nucleotides: TGCGCCAGCAGCCCGGGACTGGCCACAGATACGCAGTATTTT. Translation gives CASSPGLATDTQYF.

The rearrangement joins TRBV5-1 to TRBJ1-2; no firm D call. The CDR3 extends over 14 amino acids. The germline V gene encodes CDR1 SGHRS and CDR2 YFSETQ. V dropped 0 bases and J dropped 3 bases, with 9 bases sitting between them. The CDR3 DNA reads TGCGCCAGCAGCTTGGCGGGAGGCTACTATGGCTACACCTTC. Protein product: CASSLAGGYYGYTF.

This sequence joins TRBV6-5 and TRBJ1-2; 7 nucleotides align to TRBD1. This CDR3 comprises 13 residues. After removal of 5 bases from V and 4 bases from J, the junction contained 4 bases not matched to a gene. The germline V gene has CDR1 MNHEY and CDR2 SVGAGI. CDR3 DNA: TGTGCCAGCAGTGGACAGGTGGCCTATGGCTACACCTTC. It encodes CASSGQVAYGYTF.

This clone has just a few counts. The chain couples TRBV20-1 to TRBJ2-3; D is unclear. The CDR3 consists of 11 residues. The V gene's germline CDR1 is DFQATT and CDR2 SNEGSKA (reference sequence). The ends were cut back, 4 bases at V and 5 bases at J, with 7 bases in the middle. The CDR3 DNA reads as TGCAGTGCTACCCTTGGAGATACGCAGTATTTT. Translating gives CSATLGDTQYF.

The J gene is TRBJ2-5, the V gene TRBV27, with D possibly matching TRBD2 (6 bases). V was clipped by 1 base and J by 4 bases, with 13 bases between them. Germline CDR1 is MNHEY and CDR2 is SMNVEV (reference sequence). The CDR3 has 15 amino acids. The CDR3 region has the DNA TGTGCCAGCAGTTTATTTGAGGGGAGGCGAGAGACCCAGTACTTC. Translation: CASSLFEGRRETQYF.

In nucleotides, the CDR3 is TGTGCCAGCAGTGGCCAGGGCTTATTGAATGAGCAGTTCTTC. This sequence encodes CASSGQGLLNEQFF. The chain links TRBV25-1 to TRBJ2-1; tentatively, D is TRBD1 (5 bases). The CDR3 spans 14 residues. CDR1 is MGHDK and CDR2 is SYGVNS in the germline V gene. The V end lost 4 bases, the J end lost 7 bases, and 14 bases lay between the germline ends. The complete variable domain, with remaining parts taken from reference TRBV25-1 and TRBJ2-1, reads EADIYQTPRYLVIGTGKKITLECSQTMGHDKMYWYQQDPGMELHLIHYSYGVNSTEKGDLSSESTVSRIRTEHFPLTLESARPSHTSQYLCASSGQGLLNEQFFGPGTRLTVL.

The genes are TRBV29-1 and TRBJ2-3; D is undetermined. Germline CDR1 SQVTM, CDR2 ANQGSEA. The CDR3 is made up of 14 amino acids. V lost 2 bases and J lost 2, with 11 bases in between. The CDR3 DNA is TGCAGCGTTGAAACCCCCTGGGCCACAGATACGCAGTATTTT. Protein product: CSVETPWATDTQYF.

The genes are TRBV30 and TRBJ2-3, with D maybe TRBD1 (6 bases). The germline V gene encodes CDR1 GTSNPN and CDR2 SVGIG (reference sequence). Trimming left V 0 bases short and J 9 bases short, with 10 bases between. The CDR3 loop spans 12 amino acids. CDR3 sequence reads: CAWSVTGQTQYF. DNA of the CDR3: TGTGCCTGGAGTGTCACGGGACAAACGCAGTATTTT.

This clone was counted a single time. The chain employs TRBV27 and TRBJ2-7, with unresolved D. Trimming left V 8 bases short and J 2 bases short, with 4 bases between. There are 10 residues in the CDR3. Germline V gene sequence: CDR1 MNHEY, CDR2 SMNVEV (reference sequence). CDR3 region: CASGTYEQYF. The CDR3 DNA sequence: TGTGCCAGCGGTACCTACGAGCAGTACTTC.

The chain recombines TRBV7-9 with TRBJ1-1; D is unclear. Germline assignment: CDR1 SEHNR and CDR2 FQNEAQ (reference sequence). V was cut by 1 base and J by 1 base, with 13 bases left in between. The CDR3 is made up of 16 amino acids. CDR3 DNA: TGTGCCAGCAGCTTAGTATACGGAGGTCGGAACACTGAAGCTTTCTTT. It yields the protein CASSLVYGGRNTEAFF. Together with reference TRBV7-9 and TRBJ1-1, the CDR3 gives the full variable domain: DTGVSQNPRHKITKRGQNVTFRCDPISEHNRLYWYRQTLGQGPEFLTYFQNEAQLEKSRLLSDRFSAERPKGSFSTLEIQRTEQGDSAMYLCASSLVYGGRNTEAFFGQGTRLTVV.

V gene TRBV5-1 combines with J gene TRBJ2-2; 9 bases line up with TRBD1. Germline V CDR1 and CDR2: SGHRS, YFSETQ. Trimming cost V 0 bases and J 7 bases; bases outside gene matches: 7. The CDR3 is made up of 16 amino acids. The CDR3 DNA reads as TGCGCCAGCAGCTTGGGGGACAGGGAGCTCGGCGGGGAGCTGTTTTTT. Protein product: CASSLGDRELGGELFF.

This chain uses TRBV30 with TRBJ2-1; TRBD2 might be the D (6 bases). The germline CDR1 and CDR2 sequences are GTSNPN and SVGIG (reference sequence). The CDR3 length is 13 residues. V lost 5 bases, J lost 5 bases, and 13 bases lay in between. CDR3 coding DNA: TGTGCCTGGTCCCTGGGGGGAGACAATGAGCAGTTCTTC. It encodes CAWSLGGDNEQFF.

This clone came up a few times. This chain links TRBV6-6 with TRBJ2-5; 8 bases match TRBD2. V gave up 6 bases and J gave up 2 bases; unmatched junction bases: 5. CDR1 and CDR2 from the germline V gene are MNHNY and SVGAGI (reference sequence). There are 14 residues in the CDR3. The CDR3 sequence is CASRDSGNQETQYF. The CDR3 nucleotides read TGTGCCAGCAGAGATAGCGGGAATCAAGAGACCCAGTACTTC.

This clone was observed a few times. The CDR3 bases are TGTGCCAGCAGGGCTTTAGGACAAGGCGGACAGCCCCAGCATTTT. Its translation is CASRALGQGGQPQHF. This sequence joins TRBV6-1 and TRBJ1-5; a weak D match, TRBD1 (5 bases). V lost 6 bases to trimming and J lost 7 bases, with 19 bases between them. Germline CDR1 is MNHNS and CDR2 is SASEGT. This CDR3 is 15 amino acids long.

The chain combines TRBV2 with TRBJ1-2, with TRBD1 matching over 8 bases. This CDR3 has 14 amino acids. Germline CDR1 SNHLY, CDR2 FYNNEI. V gave up 4 bases and J gave up 2 bases; unmatched junction bases: 3. The CDR3 region is CASSGQGRNYGYTF. CDR3 bases: TGTGCCAGCAGTGGACAGGGGAGAAACTATGGCTACACCTTC.

V is TRBV9 and J is TRBJ2-6; no clear D gene. Trimming cost V 0 bases and J 2 bases, with 3 bases left between them. The CDR3 contains 14 residues. Germline CDR1 and CDR2: SGDLS and YYNGEE. DNA of the CDR3: TGTGCCAGCAGCGTAGAGGCTGGGGCCAACGTCCTGACTTTC. It translates to CASSVEAGANVLTF. Based on the CDR3 plus reference TRBV9 and TRBJ2-6, the full variable domain is DSGVTQTPKHLITATGQRVTLRCSPRSGDLSVYWYQQSLDQGLQFLIQYYNGEERAKGNILERFSAQQFPDLHSELNLSSLELGDSALYFCASSVEAGANVLTFGAGSRLTVL.

The chain links TRBV4-1 to TRBJ1-2; 8 bases map to TRBD1. Trimming removed 0 bases from V and 4 bases from J; junction bases left unmatched: 10. This CDR3 has 17 amino acids. CDR1 and CDR2 from the germline V gene are MGHRA and YSYEKL. This CDR3 reads CASSQDKWTGHSYGYTF. The CDR3, as DNA: TGCGCCAGCAGCCAAGATAAATGGACAGGGCATTCCTATGGCTACACCTTC.

The CDR3 nucleotides read TGCGCCAGCAGCCAAGTACGTTTTGGGACAGGGGGCGACGAGCAGTACTTC. Amino acid sequence: CASSQVRFGTGGDEQYF. The rearrangement links TRBV4-1 to TRBJ2-7, with 12 bases lining up with TRBD1. The CDR3 has 17 residues. The V segment lost 1 base and the J segment 5 bases; nucleotides outside the gene matches: 9. From germline, CDR1 is MGHRA and CDR2 YSYEKL.

J is TRBJ2-1 and V is TRBV4-1; D not resolved. Germline CDR1 reads MGHRA; CDR2 reads YSYEKL. The CDR3 is 14 residues long. Trimming pared 0 bases from V and 8 bases from J, leaving 11 bases between. CDR3 sequence (DNA): TGCGCCAGCAGCCAAGAGGCCCTAAGGGATGAGCAGTTCTTC. Residues: CASSQEALRDEQFF.

The chain has TRBV9 and TRBJ1-1, with D tentatively TRBD1 (6 bases). The CDR3 runs to 15 residues. The V gene lost 0 bases and the J gene lost 3 bases, with 12 bases spanning the gap. Looked up from germline, CDR1 is SGDLS and CDR2 is YYNGEE. This CDR3 reads CASSVVGAWDTEAFF. CDR3 bases: TGTGCCAGCAGCGTAGTGGGGGCGTGGGACACTGAAGCTTTCTTT.